This is a list of T cell receptor beta chains from one sample in a study of identical twins. TCRdb reanalysed the 5' RACE reads using MiXCR and keeps one entry per CDR3 protein. Of approximately 500,000 distinct CDR3 sequences listed, around 15% are singletons. These data are also associated with another study on yellow fever vaccine responses in identical twins.

The sample was CD4+ T cells sorted from blood. Source of these receptors: a woman between 18 and 29 years old in good health. The CDR3 runs from the conserved cysteine through the conserved F or W. D genes are given only for firm matches. Not every row has a clone size; where given, it reads once, few, many or a size class.

CDR3 protein: CASTTGMNVYEQYF; CDR3 DNA: TGTGCCAGCACGACAGGGATGAACGTCTACGAGCAGTACTTC; clone size: few; J gene: TRBJ2-7; D gene: TRBD1; V gene: TRBV27
CDR3 protein: CSARSPHLQETQYF; CDR3 DNA: TGCAGTGCACGATCCCCGCACTTACAAGAGACCCAGTACTTC; clone size: few; J gene: TRBJ2-5; D gene: NA; V gene: TRBV20-1
CDR3 protein: CASSRTGGAFDTQYF; CDR3 DNA: TGTGCCAGCAGCCGGACAGGGGGCGCTTTCGATACGCAGTATTTT; clone size: NA; J gene: TRBJ2-3; D gene: TRBD1; V gene: TRBV7-6
CDR3 protein: CASGPTGLEETQYF; CDR3 DNA: TGTGCTAGTGGTCCCACGGGTTTGGAGGAGACCCAGTACTTC; clone size: NA; J gene: TRBJ2-5; D gene: NA; V gene: TRBV12-5
CDR3 protein: CASSVGRSYEQYF; CDR3 DNA: TGTGCCAGCAGTGTGGGGAGATCCTACGAGCAGTACTTC; clone size: NA; J gene: TRBJ2-7; D gene: NA; V gene: TRBV2
CDR3 protein: CASTGHNEQFF; CDR3 DNA: TGTGCCAGCACGGGGCACAATGAGCAGTTCTTC; clone size: few; J gene: TRBJ2-1; D gene: NA; V gene: TRBV2
CDR3 protein: CASSQGWAGEQYF; CDR3 DNA: TGTGCCAGCAGCCAAGGGTGGGCGGGCGAGCAGTACTTC; clone size: NA; J gene: TRBJ2-7; D gene: NA; V gene: TRBV3-1
CDR3 protein: CSVKGLAGGPEQYF; CDR3 DNA: TGCAGCGTTAAAGGACTAGCGGGAGGGCCTGAGCAGTACTTC; clone size: few; J gene: TRBJ2-7; D gene: TRBD2; V gene: TRBV29-1
CDR3 protein: CATSPSDRGLDTQYF; CDR3 DNA: TGTGCCACCAGCCCCTCCGACAGGGGGCTTGATACGCAGTATTTT; clone size: NA; J gene: TRBJ2-3; D gene: TRBD1; V gene: TRBV5-4
CDR3 protein: CASSLNRGDQETQYF; CDR3 DNA: TGTGCCAGCAGTTTAAACAGGGGAGATCAAGAGACCCAGTACTTC; clone size: few; J gene: TRBJ2-5; D gene: TRBD1; V gene: TRBV12-3/TRBV12-4
CDR3 protein: CASSRDGTHNEQFF; CDR3 DNA: TGTGCCAGCAGCCGAGACGGGACCCACAATGAGCAGTTCTTC; clone size: once; J gene: TRBJ2-1; D gene: NA; V gene: TRBV3-1
CDR3 protein: CASSQDTNIQYF; CDR3 DNA: TGTGCCAGCAGCCAAGACACAAACATTCAGTACTTC; clone size: NA; J gene: TRBJ2-4; D gene: NA; V gene: TRBV4-2
CDR3 protein: CASRGGGANTDTQYF; CDR3 DNA: TGTGCCAGCAGAGGGGGGGGGGCCAACACAGATACGCAGTATTTT; clone size: many; J gene: TRBJ2-3; D gene: NA; V gene: TRBV27
CDR3 protein: CSVEVMAQRGFYNEQFF; CDR3 DNA: TGCAGCGTTGAAGTCATGGCCCAGCGGGGGTTCTACAATGAGCAGTTCTTC; clone size: few; J gene: TRBJ2-1; D gene: TRBD2; V gene: TRBV29-1
CDR3 protein: CSVAGPEAFF; CDR3 DNA: TGCAGTGTGGCGGGCCCTGAAGCTTTCTTT; clone size: NA; J gene: TRBJ1-1; D gene: NA; V gene: TRBV20-1
CDR3 protein: CASSQGMTGSGKTQYF; CDR3 DNA: TGCGCCAGCAGCCAAGGGATGACAGGGTCGGGGAAAACGCAGTATTTT; clone size: NA; J gene: TRBJ2-3; D gene: TRBD1; V gene: TRBV4-1
CDR3 protein: CASSQRNTEAFF; CDR3 DNA: TGCGCCAGCAGTCAGAGGAACACTGAAGCTTTCTTT; clone size: few; J gene: TRBJ1-1; D gene: NA; V gene: TRBV5-1
CDR3 protein: CASSPGRGPPDTIYF; CDR3 DNA: TGCGCCAGCAGCCCCGGGAGGGGGCCTCCGGACACCATATATTTT; clone size: NA; J gene: TRBJ1-3; D gene: TRBD1; V gene: TRBV5-1
CDR3 protein: CASSHGTRGGTGELFF; CDR3 DNA: TGTGCCAGCAGTCACGGGACTAGAGGGGGCACCGGGGAGCTGTTTTTT; clone size: NA; J gene: TRBJ2-2; D gene: TRBD2; V gene: TRBV28
CDR3 protein: CASSLGQRVMEETQYF; CDR3 DNA: TGCGCCAGCAGCTTGGGGCAGCGGGTGATGGAAGAGACCCAGTACTTC; clone size: NA; J gene: TRBJ2-5; D gene: NA; V gene: TRBV5-1
CDR3 protein: CSVKREGLYEQYF; CDR3 DNA: TGCAGCGTCAAGCGGGAGGGCCTTTACGAGCAGTACTTC; clone size: few; J gene: TRBJ2-7; D gene: TRBD2; V gene: TRBV29-1
CDR3 protein: CSARDPGTSSYEQYF; CDR3 DNA: TGCAGTGCTAGAGATCCGGGCACTAGCTCCTACGAGCAGTACTTC; clone size: NA; J gene: TRBJ2-7; D gene: NA; V gene: TRBV20-1
CDR3 protein: CASSKGFGRAYTEAFF; CDR3 DNA: TGTGCCAGCAGTAAAGGCTTTGGCAGGGCCTACACTGAAGCTTTCTTT; clone size: few; J gene: TRBJ1-1; D gene: NA; V gene: TRBV12-3/TRBV12-4
CDR3 protein: CASNSGFDIQYF; CDR3 DNA: TGTGCCAGTAACTCAGGGTTTGACATTCAGTACTTC; clone size: NA; J gene: TRBJ2-4; D gene: NA; V gene: TRBV2
CDR3 protein: CSARDWSAGELFF; CDR3 DNA: TGCAGTGCTAGAGATTGGTCCGCGGGGGAGCTGTTTTTT; clone size: once; J gene: TRBJ2-2; D gene: NA; V gene: TRBV20-1
CDR3 protein: CASTRQFQETQYF; CDR3 DNA: TGTGCCAGCACCAGACAGTTCCAAGAGACCCAGTACTTC; clone size: NA; J gene: TRBJ2-5; D gene: NA; V gene: TRBV5-6
CDR3 protein: CASTRSLSIQYF; CDR3 DNA: TGTGCCAGCACCCGATCCTTGTCCATTCAGTACTTC; clone size: few; J gene: TRBJ2-4; D gene: NA; V gene: TRBV12-3/TRBV12-4
CDR3 protein: CASSEFSTGELFF; CDR3 DNA: TGTGCCAGCAGTGAATTCTCCACCGGGGAGCTGTTTTTT; clone size: NA; J gene: TRBJ2-2; D gene: NA; V gene: TRBV25-1
CDR3 protein: CSATRQRTGNTIYF; CDR3 DNA: TGCAGTGCTACCAGACAGCGGACTGGAAACACCATATATTTT; clone size: few; J gene: TRBJ1-3; D gene: NA; V gene: TRBV20-1
CDR3 protein: CAAYGEPGELFF; CDR3 DNA: TGTGCCGCCTATGGGGAACCCGGGGAGCTGTTTTTT; clone size: NA; J gene: TRBJ2-2; D gene: NA; V gene: TRBV6-8
CDR3 protein: CASSFREPLRDNEQFF; CDR3 DNA: TGTGCCAGCAGCTTTAGGGAGCCCCTGAGAGACAATGAGCAGTTCTTC; clone size: few; J gene: TRBJ2-1; D gene: NA; V gene: TRBV11-1
CDR3 protein: CASSPRWDEQFF; CDR3 DNA: TGCGCCAGCAGTCCCCGTTGGGATGAGCAGTTCTTC; clone size: many; J gene: TRBJ2-1; D gene: NA; V gene: TRBV5-1
CDR3 protein: CASSVESGTGGYTF; CDR3 DNA: TGTGCCAGCAGCGTAGAGTCAGGGACAGGCGGCTACACCTTC; clone size: few; J gene: TRBJ1-2; D gene: TRBD1; V gene: TRBV9
CDR3 protein: CASSSAGLAAYEQYF; CDR3 DNA: TGCGCCAGCAGCTCTGCGGGACTAGCGGCCTACGAGCAGTACTTC; clone size: few; J gene: TRBJ2-7; D gene: TRBD2; V gene: TRBV5-1
CDR3 protein: CASSFGGIYEQYF; CDR3 DNA: TGTGCCAGCAGCTTTGGGGGGATCTACGAGCAGTACTTC; clone size: few; J gene: TRBJ2-7; D gene: NA; V gene: TRBV7-9
CDR3 protein: CSAWPQTGKETQYF; CDR3 DNA: TGCAGTGCTTGGCCCCAGACGGGAAAAGAGACCCAGTACTTC; clone size: few; J gene: TRBJ2-5; D gene: NA; V gene: TRBV20-1
CDR3 protein: CASRTLGRGSTDTQYF; CDR3 DNA: TGTGCCAGCAGGACACTAGGGCGGGGGAGCACAGATACGCAGTATTTT; clone size: many; J gene: TRBJ2-3; D gene: TRBD2; V gene: TRBV12-3/TRBV12-4
CDR3 protein: CASSLRPGTGQETQYF; CDR3 DNA: TGTGCCAGCAGTTTAAGGCCCGGGACAGGACAAGAGACCCAGTACTTC; clone size: NA; J gene: TRBJ2-5; D gene: TRBD1; V gene: TRBV27
CDR3 protein: CSARDSGGVTDTQYF; CDR3 DNA: TGCAGTGCTAGGGATAGCGGGGGGGTCACAGATACGCAGTATTTT; clone size: NA; J gene: TRBJ2-3; D gene: TRBD2; V gene: TRBV20-1
CDR3 protein: CASRESGQGVYKTQYF; CDR3 DNA: TGTGCCAGCAGAGAAAGTGGACAGGGTGTTTACAAGACCCAGTACTTC; clone size: few; J gene: TRBJ2-5; D gene: TRBD1; V gene: TRBV28
CDR3 protein: CASSSDSLGPQHF; CDR3 DNA: TGTGCCAGCAGCTCCGATTCCCTGGGGCCCCAGCATTTT; clone size: NA; J gene: TRBJ1-5; D gene: NA; V gene: TRBV5-4
CDR3 protein: CASSPLTLGEQYF; CDR3 DNA: TGCGCCAGCAGCCCCTTAACACTCGGGGAGCAGTACTTC; clone size: NA; J gene: TRBJ2-7; D gene: NA; V gene: TRBV5-1
CDR3 protein: CSARVGVTYNEQFF; CDR3 DNA: TGCAGTGCTAGAGTCGGGGTCACCTACAATGAGCAGTTCTTC; clone size: few; J gene: TRBJ2-1; D gene: NA; V gene: TRBV20-1
CDR3 protein: CASSSSRDIRYEQYF; CDR3 DNA: TGTGCCAGCAGCTCCTCCCGGGACATTCGCTACGAGCAGTACTTC; clone size: few; J gene: TRBJ2-7; D gene: NA; V gene: TRBV9
CDR3 protein: CASSLVGQGRGYTF; CDR3 DNA: TGTGCCAGCAGTTTAGTCGGTCAGGGGAGAGGCTACACCTTC; clone size: NA; J gene: TRBJ1-2; D gene: NA; V gene: TRBV28
CDR3 protein: CASSSPSKLQFF; CDR3 DNA: TGTGCCAGCAGTTCCCCATCAAAGCTACAGTTCTTC; clone size: few; J gene: TRBJ2-1; D gene: NA; V gene: TRBV6-5
CDR3 protein: CAISDLGRGHDYGYTF; CDR3 DNA: TGTGCCATCAGTGACCTGGGCAGGGGGCATGACTATGGCTACACCTTC; clone size: few; J gene: TRBJ1-2; D gene: TRBD1; V gene: TRBV10-3
CDR3 protein: CASSEGQGVADTQYF; CDR3 DNA: TGCGCCAGCAGTGAGGGCCAGGGGGTGGCAGATACGCAGTATTTT; clone size: few; J gene: TRBJ2-3; D gene: TRBD1; V gene: TRBV10-2
CDR3 protein: CASSYPGTDTRYF; CDR3 DNA: TGTGCCAGCAGTTATCCCGGCACAGATACGCGGTATTTT; clone size: NA; J gene: TRBJ2-3; D gene: NA; V gene: TRBV6-5